This T cell receptor beta chain is drawn from a study of OX40 agonist ivuxolimab in advanced cancers. Whole-study context: Patients treated during dose escalation were battling hepatocellular carcinoma, melanoma, renal cell or head and neck cancer. Study-level results: Mean expanded clone counts were higher in CD8+ than CD4+ T cells. Among the nonresponders, some also had low normalized T-cell clonal expansion.

In regard to this clone: Its antigen is unknown.

The method was immunoSEQ multiplex PCR; TCRdb's version includes in-frame clones alone and lacks a portion of them. The table lists around 80,000 clones, around 87% of them singletons. Germline loops: CDR1 SNHLY, CDR2 FYNNEI. The CDR3 is made up of 12 amino acids. V was clipped by 8 bases and J by 4 bases; unmatched bases: 4. The sequencing here drew on CD4+ or CD8+ T cells sorted from blood, taken in a trial of the OX40 agonist ivuxolimab. The gene calls are TRBV2 and TRBJ1-2; TRBD1 matches 7 bases. This sequence was found in an adult with an advanced solid tumor such as melanoma, head and neck, liver or kidney cancer. The DNA of the CDR3 is TGTGCCAGCCGACAGGGTCTCTATGGCTACACCTTC. Protein sequence: CASRQGLYGYTF.